The TCR beta chain under discussion was sequenced for a study of shared T cell receptors in the human thymus. Comments on this clone: Within the sample, other DNA sequences also encode this same CDR3.

The repertoire was sequenced with immunoSEQ multiplex PCR; TCRdb's copy has only in-frame clones and lacks some. The sample shows more than 550,000 clones, around 87% of them seen only once. V was shortened by 0 bases and J by 3 bases, with 6 bases between the two germline ends. The CDR3 has 13 residues. From germline, CDR1 is MNHEY and CDR2 SVGAGI. These same records also appear under a second study, on human thymus T cells.

This TCR was recovered from a boy younger than two with a congenital heart defect. V and J are TRBV6-5 and TRBJ2-7; D unclear. The sample was thymocytes. The CDR3 nucleotides read TGTGCCAGCAGTTACTCAAGGAGCTACGAGCAGTACTTC. This gives the protein CASSYSRSYEQYF.